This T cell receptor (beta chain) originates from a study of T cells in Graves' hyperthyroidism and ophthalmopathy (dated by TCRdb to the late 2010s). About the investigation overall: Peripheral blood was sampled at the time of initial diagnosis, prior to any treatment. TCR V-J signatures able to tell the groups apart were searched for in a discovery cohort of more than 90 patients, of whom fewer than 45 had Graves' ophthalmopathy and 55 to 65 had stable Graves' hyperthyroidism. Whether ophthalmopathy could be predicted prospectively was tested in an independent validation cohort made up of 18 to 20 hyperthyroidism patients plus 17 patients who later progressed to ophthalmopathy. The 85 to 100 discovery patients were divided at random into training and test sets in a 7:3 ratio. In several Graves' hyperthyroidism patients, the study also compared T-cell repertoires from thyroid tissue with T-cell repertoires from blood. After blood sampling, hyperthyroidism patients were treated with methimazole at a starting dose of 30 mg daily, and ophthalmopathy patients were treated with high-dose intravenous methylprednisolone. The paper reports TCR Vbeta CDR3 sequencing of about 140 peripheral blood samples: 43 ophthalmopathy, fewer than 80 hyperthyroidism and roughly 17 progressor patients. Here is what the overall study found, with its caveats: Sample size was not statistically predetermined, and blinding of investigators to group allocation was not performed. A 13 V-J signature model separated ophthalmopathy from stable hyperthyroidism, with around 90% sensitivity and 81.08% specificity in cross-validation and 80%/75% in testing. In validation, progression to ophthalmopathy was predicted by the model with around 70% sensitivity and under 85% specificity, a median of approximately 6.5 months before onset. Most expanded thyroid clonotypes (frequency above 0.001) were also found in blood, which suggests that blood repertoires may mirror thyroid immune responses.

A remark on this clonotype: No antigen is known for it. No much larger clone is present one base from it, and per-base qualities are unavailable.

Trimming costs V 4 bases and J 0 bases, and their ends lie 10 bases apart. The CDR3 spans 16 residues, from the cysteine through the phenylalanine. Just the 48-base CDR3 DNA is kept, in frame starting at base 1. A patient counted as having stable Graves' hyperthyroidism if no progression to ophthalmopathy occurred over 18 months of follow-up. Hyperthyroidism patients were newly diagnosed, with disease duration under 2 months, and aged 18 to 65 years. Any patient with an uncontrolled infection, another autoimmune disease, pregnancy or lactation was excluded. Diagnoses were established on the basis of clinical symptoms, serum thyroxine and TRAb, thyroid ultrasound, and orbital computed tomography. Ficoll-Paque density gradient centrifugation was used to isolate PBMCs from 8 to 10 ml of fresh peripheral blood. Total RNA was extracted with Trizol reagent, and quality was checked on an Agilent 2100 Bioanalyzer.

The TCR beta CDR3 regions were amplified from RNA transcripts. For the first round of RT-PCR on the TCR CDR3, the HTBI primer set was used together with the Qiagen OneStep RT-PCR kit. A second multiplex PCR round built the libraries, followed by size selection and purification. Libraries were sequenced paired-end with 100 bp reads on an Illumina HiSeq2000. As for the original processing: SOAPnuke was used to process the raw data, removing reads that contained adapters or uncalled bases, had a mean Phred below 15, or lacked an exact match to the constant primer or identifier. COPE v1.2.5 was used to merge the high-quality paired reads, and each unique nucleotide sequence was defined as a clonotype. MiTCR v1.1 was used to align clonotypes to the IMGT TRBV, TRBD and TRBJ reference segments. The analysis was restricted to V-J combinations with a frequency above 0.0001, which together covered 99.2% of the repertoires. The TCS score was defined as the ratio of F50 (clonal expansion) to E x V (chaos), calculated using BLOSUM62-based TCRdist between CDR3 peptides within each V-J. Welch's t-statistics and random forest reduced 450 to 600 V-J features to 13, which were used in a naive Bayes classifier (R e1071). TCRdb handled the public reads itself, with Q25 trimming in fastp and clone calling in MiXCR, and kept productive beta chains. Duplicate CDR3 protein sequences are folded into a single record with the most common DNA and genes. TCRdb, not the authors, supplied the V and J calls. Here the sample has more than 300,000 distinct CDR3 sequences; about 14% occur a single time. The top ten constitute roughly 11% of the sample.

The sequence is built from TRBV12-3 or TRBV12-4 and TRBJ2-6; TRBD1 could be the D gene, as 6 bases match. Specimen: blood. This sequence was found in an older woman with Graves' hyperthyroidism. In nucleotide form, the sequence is TGTGCCAGCAGTTGGACAGCGTACTCTGGGGCCAACGTCCTGACTTTC. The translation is CASSWTAYSGANVLTF.